Below, 15 T cell receptor beta chains from the same sample are listed, as sequenced in a study of T cells in localized non-small cell lung cancer. Data came from immunoSEQ multiplex PCR; TCRdb stores just in-frame clones and leaves some out. The sample lists about 59,000 clones, approximately 89% occurring once. The sequences come from peripheral blood, collected before any cancer treatment. The receptors derive from a man aged 40 to 69 with stage I lung adenocarcinoma.

The J gene is TRBJ2-7, the V gene TRBV5-4; 9 bases are shared with TRBD2. Trimming took 0 bases from V and 3 from J; bases not matched to a gene: 7. The CDR3 spans 16 residues. CDR1 is SGHNT, CDR2 YYREEE, per germline (reference sequence). The DNA of the CDR3 is TGTGCCAGCAGCTTGGCAGGGGGACTAGCATACTACGAGCAGTACTTC. Protein: CASSLAGGLAYYEQYF.

This sequence joins TRBV28 and TRBJ2-3; D is unresolved. Trimming left V 4 bases short and J 2 bases short, with 4 bases between. Germline V gives CDR1 MDHEN, CDR2 SYDVKM. This CDR3 is 12 amino acids long. The CDR3 DNA reads TGTGCCAGCAGTTCCCTCACAGATACGCAGTATTTT. Its translation: CASSSLTDTQYF.

This rearrangement joins TRBV7-9 to TRBJ2-7; 9 bases map to TRBD2. The CDR3 loop spans 16 amino acids. CDR1 is SEHNR and CDR2 is FQNEAQ in the germline V gene (reference sequence). V trimming: 5 bases; J trimming: 5 bases; junction bases outside the gene matches: 13. CDR3 region: CASSPKGLAGFHEQYF. In DNA form, the CDR3 reads TGTGCCAGCAGCCCCAAGGGACTAGCAGGGTTCCACGAGCAGTACTTC.

This clone was picked up one time. The genes are TRBV7-6 and TRBJ2-1; no clear D gene. The CDR3 length is 12 residues. V was trimmed by 1 base and J by 8 bases, leaving 6 bases between them. CDR1 and CDR2 (germline): SGHVS, FNYEAQ. CDR3 in DNA: TGTGCCAGCAGCTTAGGTCGTCATGAGCAGTTCTTC. Protein product: CASSLGRHEQFF.

In its sample, this clone was seen once. The chain links TRBV4-1 to TRBJ2-5; D is unresolved. Germline CDR1 MGHRA, CDR2 YSYEKL. There are 14 residues in the CDR3. Trimming removed 4 bases at V and 3 bases at J, with 12 bases between. In nucleotides, the CDR3 is TGCGCCAGCAGCCCTGAGGTCTTAGAAGAGACCCAGTACTTC. Amino acids: CASSPEVLEETQYF.

The CDR3 sequence is CASSIGTGLADYNEQFF. The CDR3 region has the DNA TGTGCCAGCAGTATAGGGACGGGACTAGCGGACTACAATGAGCAGTTCTTC. V and J are TRBV28 and TRBJ2-1, with 11 nucleotides matching TRBD2. V gave up 5 bases and J gave up 3 bases; unmatched junction bases: 9. There are 17 residues in the CDR3. CDR1 and CDR2 (germline): MDHEN, SYDVKM.

J is TRBJ2-7 and V is TRBV6-5; tentatively, D is TRBD1 or TRBD2 (5 bases each). Germline V CDR1 and CDR2: MNHEY, SVGAGI. Trimming shortened V by 8 bases and J by 1 base, and 12 bases separated the two germline ends. The CDR3 length is 13 residues. The CDR3 DNA is TGTGCCAGCCGTCGGGACGGATCCTACGAGCAGTACTTC. The encoded protein is CASRRDGSYEQYF.

The genes are TRBV11-2 and TRBJ2-7; possible D gene TRBD1, 7 bases. The V gene's germline CDR1 is SGHAT and CDR2 FQNNGV. V lost 5 bases and J 5 bases, leaving 16 bases between the germline ends. The CDR3 loop spans 14 amino acids. In DNA, the CDR3 is TGTGCCAGCAGCCCAAAGGGACAGCGGGACGAGCAGTACTTC. The encoded protein is CASSPKGQRDEQYF.

The chain combines TRBV27 with TRBJ2-7; no definite D call. Germline V lookup: CDR1 MNHEY, CDR2 SMNVEV (reference sequence). The V and J ends lost 5 bases and 0 bases respectively, with 8 bases between them. The CDR3 totals 13 residues. The CDR3 DNA reads TGTGCCAGCAGTCTAGGGCGCTCCTACGAGCAGTACTTC. Its translation: CASSLGRSYEQYF.

The chain couples TRBV9 to TRBJ1-1; D is uncertain. CDR3 size: 14 residues. The V gene's germline CDR1 is SGDLS and CDR2 YYNGEE. The V gene lost 2 bases and the J gene lost 1 base, with 9 bases spanning the gap. The CDR3 bases are TGTGCCAGCAGCGTGGGGTTAGGGAACACTGAAGCTTTCTTT. It is translated as CASSVGLGNTEAFF.

This clone was recorded once. The chain carries TRBV13 and TRBJ2-3; D ambiguous. Germline V gene data show CDR1 as PRHDT and CDR2 as FYEKMQ (reference sequence). Trimming pared 6 bases from V and 1 base from J, leaving 2 bases between. The CDR3 is 11 residues long. The CDR3 DNA sequence: TGTGCCAGCAGACGCACAGATACGCAGTATTTT. It codes for CASRRTDTQYF.

The rearrangement joins TRBV29-1 to TRBJ1-2; D is perhaps TRBD1 (6 bases). Germline CDR1 is SQVTM and CDR2 is ANQGSEA. There are 15 residues in the CDR3. Trimming cost V 5 bases and J 5 bases, with 21 bases left between them. CDR3 coding DNA: TGCAGCGTTTCAGGGAGCCCAGGGGACTCATATGGCTACACCTTC. It encodes CSVSGSPGDSYGYTF.

The chain combines TRBV18 with TRBJ2-5, with no clear D. This CDR3 spans 13 amino acids. Germline loops: CDR1 KGHSH, CDR2 LQKENI. V was trimmed by 4 bases and J by 5 bases, leaving 11 bases between them. DNA of the CDR3: TGTGCCAGCTCACTCTTAGTACGGGAGACCCAGTACTTC. Amino acid sequence: CASSLLVRETQYF.

The genes are TRBV2 and TRBJ2-3, with D unresolved. CDR1 SNHLY and CDR2 FYNNEI come from the germline V gene. V was cut by 6 bases and J by 2 bases, with 12 bases left in between. The CDR3 is 14 amino acids. The CDR3 region is CASRRLTSTDTQYF. The CDR3 nucleotides are TGTGCCAGCAGAAGACTGACTTCCACAGATACGCAGTATTTT. The whole variable domain, remainder taken from reference TRBV2 and TRBJ2-3, is EPEVTQTPSHQVTQMGQEVILRCVPISNHLYFYWYRQILGQKVEFLVSFYNNEISEKSEIFDDQFSVERPDGSNFTLKIRSTKLEDSAMYFCASRRLTSTDTQYFGPGTRLTVL.

This chain joins TRBV5-1 and TRBJ2-7; 9 bases line up with TRBD1. V shed 0 bases and J 6 bases; nucleotides not matched to a gene: 7. CDR3 length: 15 amino acids. Germline-derived CDR1 and CDR2 are SGHRS and YFSETQ. CDR3 region: CASSLAGTGSSEQYF. The DNA for the CDR3 is TGCGCCAGCAGCTTGGCCGGGACAGGGTCGAGCGAGCAGTACTTC.